The text below deals with one TCR beta chain. Antigen: not known. This CDR3 contains 19 residues. Trimming stripped 5 bases from V and 6 bases from J, with 28 bases between. Germline V lookup: CDR1 SGHTA, CDR2 FQGNSA. The data originate from a study of cytomegalovirus exposure and HLA in healthy donors. 60 Vbeta and 13 Jbeta primers were used in PCR. Assay used: immunoSEQ multiplex PCR; TCRdb lists only in-frame clones, some missing. Among tens of thousands of clones listed, about 71% were seen once. Study-level results: Both high specificity and high sensitivity reportedly marked the classifier's diagnosis of cytomegalovirus status. Analyzed later, association rates of TCRs varied across HLA loci, with DRB1 most and HLA-C fewest.

This sequence originates from a woman between 45 and 65 years old in good health and CMV-seropositive. The gene calls are TRBV7-2 and TRBJ2-2; D is unclear. Sample: PBMCs. The CDR3 DNA reads as TGTGCCAGCAGCGCCGACGCAACCTACGCCCCCCGAAGCGCCGGGGAGCTGTTTTTT. Translated: CASSADATYAPRSAGELFF.